This paragraph covers one T cell receptor beta chain sequence. Its antigen is currently unknown. Barcoded TCR alpha and TCR beta cDNA libraries with UMIs came from 5'RACE using constant-segment primers. TCRdb re-analysed the 5' RACE reads in MiXCR, keeping a single row per CDR3 protein. The table records some 450,000 distinct CDR3 sequences, around 19% of them present only once. This record belongs to a study of T-cell memory formation after mild COVID-19. The germline V gene has CDR1 KGHSH and CDR2 LQKENI. CDR3 size: 14 residues. Trimming cost V 3 bases and J 4 bases, with 12 bases left between them. Notes on the study in general: SARS-CoV-2 specificity was not confirmed for second-wave clones peaking on day 37. Clones contracting over day 15 to 85 were CD4/CD8 balanced, with later expanders leaning CD4+. Some SARS-CoV-2-responding clones were already detected in memory before infection.

This clonotype originated in an adult woman who had mild COVID-19 (a few samples of this study predate the infection). Cell type and time point are not known. What was sequenced was PBMCs or a T cell subset sorted from them (not recorded which). V is TRBV18 and J is TRBJ1-1; D unresolved. The CDR3 bases are TGTGCCAGCTCACCGGGCAGTACTCTCACTGAAGCTTTCTTT. It yields the protein CASSPGSTLTEAFF.